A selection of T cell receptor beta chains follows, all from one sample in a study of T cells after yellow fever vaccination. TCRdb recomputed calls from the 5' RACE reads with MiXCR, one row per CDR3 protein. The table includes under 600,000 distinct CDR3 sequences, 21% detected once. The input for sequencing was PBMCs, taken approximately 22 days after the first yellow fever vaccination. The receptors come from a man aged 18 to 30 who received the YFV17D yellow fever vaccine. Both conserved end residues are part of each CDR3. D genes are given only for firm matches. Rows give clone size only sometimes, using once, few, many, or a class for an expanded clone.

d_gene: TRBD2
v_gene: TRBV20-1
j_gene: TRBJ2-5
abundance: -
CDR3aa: CSARASGGPQYF
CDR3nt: TGCAGTGCTCGGGCTAGCGGGGGGCCCCAGTACTTC

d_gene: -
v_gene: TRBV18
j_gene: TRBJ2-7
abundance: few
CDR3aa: CASSHRGSQVPEQYF
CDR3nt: TGTGCCAGCTCACACCGGGGGTCCCAGGTTCCCGAGCAGTACTTC

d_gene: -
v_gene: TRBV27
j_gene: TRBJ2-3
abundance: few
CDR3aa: CASSLWVGRQDTQYF
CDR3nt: TGTGCCAGCAGTTTATGGGTAGGGAGGCAAGATACGCAGTATTTT

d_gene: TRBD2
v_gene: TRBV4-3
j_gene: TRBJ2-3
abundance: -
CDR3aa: CASSQDLLAGGRRSTQYF
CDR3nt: TGCGCCAGCAGCCAGGACCTCCTAGCGGGGGGGCGTAGGAGTACGCAGTATTTT

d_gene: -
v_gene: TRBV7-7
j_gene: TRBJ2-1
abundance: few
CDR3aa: CASSPGTGLVNEQFF
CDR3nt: TGTGCCAGCAGCCCAGGCACTGGTTTGGTGAATGAGCAGTTCTTC

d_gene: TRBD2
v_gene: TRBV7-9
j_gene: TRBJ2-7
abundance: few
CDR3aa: CATPAGVAYEQYF
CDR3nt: TGTGCCACCCCAGCGGGGGTGGCCTACGAGCAGTACTTC

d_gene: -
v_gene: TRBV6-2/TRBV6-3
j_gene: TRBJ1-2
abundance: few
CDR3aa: CASSYSVRNPYGYTF
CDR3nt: TGTGCCAGCAGTTACTCGGTCCGGAACCCCTATGGCTACACCTTC

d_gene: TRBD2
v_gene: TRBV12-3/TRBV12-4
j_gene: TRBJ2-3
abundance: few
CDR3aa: CASKKRGGEDTQYF
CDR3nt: TGTGCCAGCAAAAAGCGGGGGGGAGAAGATACGCAGTATTTT

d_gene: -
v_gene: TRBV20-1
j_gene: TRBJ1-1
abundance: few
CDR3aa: CSARSRGTLEAFF
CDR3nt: TGCAGTGCTAGATCGAGGGGCACGCTTGAAGCTTTCTTT

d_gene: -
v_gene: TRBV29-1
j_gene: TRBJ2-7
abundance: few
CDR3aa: CSVVFQNSYEQYF
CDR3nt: TGCAGCGTTGTATTTCAGAATAGCTACGAGCAGTACTTC

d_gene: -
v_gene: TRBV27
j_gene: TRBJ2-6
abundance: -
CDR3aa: CASSLWGVSGANVLTF
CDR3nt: TGTGCCAGCAGTTTATGGGGGGTCTCTGGGGCCAACGTCCTGACTTTC

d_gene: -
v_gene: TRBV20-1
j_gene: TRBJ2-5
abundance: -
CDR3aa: CSKLGASETQYF
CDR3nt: TGCAGTAAATTAGGGGCGTCGGAGACCCAGTACTTC

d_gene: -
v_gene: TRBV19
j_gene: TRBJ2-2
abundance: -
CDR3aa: CASSLRATGELFF
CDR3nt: TGTGCCAGTAGTTTGAGGGCCACCGGGGAGCTGTTTTTT

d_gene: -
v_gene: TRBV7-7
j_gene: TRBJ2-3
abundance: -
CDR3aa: CASSTTSRDTQYF
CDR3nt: TGTGCTAGCAGCACGACGTCTAGGGATACGCAGTATTTT

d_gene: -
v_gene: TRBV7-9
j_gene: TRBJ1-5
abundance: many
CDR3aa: CASSAGFYQPQHF
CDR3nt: TGTGCCAGCAGCGCGGGCTTTTATCAGCCCCAGCATTTT

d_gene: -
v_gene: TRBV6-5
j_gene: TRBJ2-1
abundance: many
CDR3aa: CASSRDPVSYNEQFF
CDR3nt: TGTGCCAGCAGTCGGGACCCTGTATCTTACAATGAGCAGTTCTTC

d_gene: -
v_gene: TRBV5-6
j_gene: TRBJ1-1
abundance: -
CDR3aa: CASSLALSGRLPAFF
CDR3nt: TGTGCCAGCAGCTTGGCCTTGTCAGGGAGGTTACCAGCTTTCTTT

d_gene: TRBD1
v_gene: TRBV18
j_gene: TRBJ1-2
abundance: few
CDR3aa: CASSRGQGGGYTF
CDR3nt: TGTGCCAGCTCTAGGGGACAGGGAGGAGGCTACACCTTC

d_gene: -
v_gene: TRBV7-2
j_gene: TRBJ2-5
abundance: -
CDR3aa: CASSSYEQETQYF
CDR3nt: TGTGCCAGCAGCTCCTACGAACAAGAGACCCAGTACTTC

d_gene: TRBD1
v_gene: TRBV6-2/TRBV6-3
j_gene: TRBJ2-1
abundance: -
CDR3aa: CASSRNRGVSDEQFF
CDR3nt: TGTGCCAGCAGTCGGAACAGGGGTGTGAGCGATGAGCAGTTCTTC

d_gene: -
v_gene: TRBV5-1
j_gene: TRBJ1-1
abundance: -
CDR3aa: CASSSDTSSNTEAFF
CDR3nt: TGCGCCAGCAGCTCCGACACCTCCTCGAACACTGAAGCTTTCTTT

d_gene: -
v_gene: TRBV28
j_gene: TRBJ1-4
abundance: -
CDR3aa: CASSSRQNEKLFF
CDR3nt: TGTGCCAGCAGTTCTCGACAGAATGAAAAACTGTTTTTT

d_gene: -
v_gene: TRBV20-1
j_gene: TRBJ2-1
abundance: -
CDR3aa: CSATRGIQNEQFF
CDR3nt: TGCAGTGCTACCCGGGGCATACAAAATGAGCAGTTCTTC

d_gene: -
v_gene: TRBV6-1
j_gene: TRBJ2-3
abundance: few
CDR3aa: CASSGRATDTQYF
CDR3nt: TGTGCCAGCAGTGGCAGGGCGACAGATACGCAGTATTTT

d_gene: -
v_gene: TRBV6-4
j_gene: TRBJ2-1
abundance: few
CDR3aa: CASTIRRGRPYNEQFF
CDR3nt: TGTGCCAGCACCATCAGGCGGGGGCGTCCCTACAATGAGCAGTTCTTC

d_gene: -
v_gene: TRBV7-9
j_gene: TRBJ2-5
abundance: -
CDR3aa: CASPGGDKTQYF
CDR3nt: TGTGCCAGCCCCGGGGGCGATAAGACCCAGTACTTC

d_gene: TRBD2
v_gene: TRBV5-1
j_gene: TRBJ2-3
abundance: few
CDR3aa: CASSSGLAGDTDTQYF
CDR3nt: TGCGCCAGCAGTTCCGGACTAGCGGGGGACACAGATACGCAGTATTTT

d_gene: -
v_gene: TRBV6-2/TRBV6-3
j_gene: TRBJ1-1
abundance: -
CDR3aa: CASSSTGQNTEAFF
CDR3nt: TGTGCCAGCAGCTCAACAGGGCAGAACACTGAAGCTTTCTTT

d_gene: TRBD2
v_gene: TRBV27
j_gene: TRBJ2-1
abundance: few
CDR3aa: CASSPTSGGPEQFF
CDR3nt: TGTGCCAGCAGTCCGACTAGCGGGGGGCCTGAGCAGTTCTTC

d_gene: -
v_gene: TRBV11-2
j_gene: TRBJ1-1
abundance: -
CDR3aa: CASSSRAGRTEAFF
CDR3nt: TGTGCCAGCAGCTCCAGAGCAGGACGCACTGAAGCTTTCTTT

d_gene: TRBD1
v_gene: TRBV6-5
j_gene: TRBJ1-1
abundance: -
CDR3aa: CASRTRDRSFEAFF
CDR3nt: TGTGCCAGCAGAACTCGGGACAGGAGCTTTGAAGCTTTCTTT

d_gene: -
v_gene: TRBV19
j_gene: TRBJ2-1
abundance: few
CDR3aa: CASSTWTLWFF
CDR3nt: TGTGCCAGTAGTACCTGGACCCTGTGGTTCTTC

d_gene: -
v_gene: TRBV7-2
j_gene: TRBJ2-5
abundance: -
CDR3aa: CASSQRTGRETQYF
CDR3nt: TGTGCCAGCAGCCAGCGGACCGGTCGGGAGACCCAGTACTTC

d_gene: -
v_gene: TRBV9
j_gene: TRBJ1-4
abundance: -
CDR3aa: CASSEQPTNEKLFF
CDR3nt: TGTGCCAGCAGCGAACAGCCAACTAATGAAAAACTGTTTTTT

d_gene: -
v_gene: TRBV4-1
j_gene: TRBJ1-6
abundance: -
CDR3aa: CASSQGQGRDSPLHF
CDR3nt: TGCGCCAGCAGCCAAGGGCAGGGAAGGGACTCACCCCTCCACTTT